A single sample is the source of the 21 T cell receptor beta chains below, sequenced in a study of T cell repertoires and HLA-DP antigens. Their antigens remain unidentified. Profiling relied on immunoSEQ multiplex PCR, and the TCRdb table lists in-frame clones only, not all of them. The table records 90,000 to 130,000 clones, over 90% of them present only once. Sequencing was done on a sample of CD4+ T cells from PBMCs. These receptor sequences come from a woman aged 18-29 years in good health and CMV-seronegative.

The chain couples TRBV27 to TRBJ2-7; a possible D gene is TRBD1 (6 bases). V gave up 6 bases and J gave up 1 base, with 13 bases separating them. Germline V gives CDR1 MNHEY, CDR2 SMNVEV (reference sequence). The CDR3 is made up of 14 amino acids. CDR3 loop: CASSQTGLSYEQYF. The DNA for the CDR3 is TGTGCCAGCAGCCAAACAGGGCTATCCTACGAGCAGTACTTC.

V usage is TRBV5-6 and J usage is TRBJ1-5, with 7 bases aligning to TRBD1. CDR1 is SGHDT, CDR2 YYEEEE, per germline. CDR3 length equals 16 residues. Losses at the gene ends were 5 bases for V and 0 bases for J; bases not matched to a gene: 8. CDR3 loop: CASRSWGQYSNQPQHF. In DNA form, the CDR3 reads TGTGCCAGCAGATCCTGGGGACAGTATAGCAATCAGCCCCAGCATTTT. The full variable domain, in which reference TRBV5-6 and TRBJ1-5 provide the parts outside the CDR3, is DAGVTQSPTHLIKTRGQQVTLRCSPKSGHDTVSWYQQALGQGPQFIFQYYEEEERQRGNFPDRFSGHQFPNYSSELNVNALLLGDSALYLCASRSWGQYSNQPQHFGDGTRLSIL.

The chain couples TRBV6-1 to TRBJ1-2; 9 bases align to TRBD1. The CDR3 has 14 amino acids. With V trimmed by 1 base and J by 7 bases, 4 bases remained unmatched. Looked up from germline, CDR1 is MNHNS and CDR2 is SASEGT. CDR3 nucleotides: TGTGCCAGCAGTGAAGGGGGACAGGGTCGTGGCTACACCTTC. This encodes CASSEGGQGRGYTF.

V is TRBV19 and J is TRBJ2-3; 7 bases align to TRBD1. Germline assignment: CDR1 LNHDA and CDR2 SQIVND (reference sequence). The V and J ends lost 4 bases and 1 base, in that order; junction bases with no gene match: 17. The length of the CDR3 is 19 residues. The CDR3 here is CASSTLIPRTGRGTDTQYF. The CDR3 DNA is TGTGCCAGTAGTACCCTTATCCCCAGGACAGGCAGGGGCACAGATACGCAGTATTTT.

The V and J genes are TRBV5-1 and TRBJ2-1, with 9 nucleotides matching TRBD1. The ends lost 0 bases at V and 6 bases at J; junction bases unmatched: 4. CDR1 is SGHRS, CDR2 YFSETQ, per germline. The CDR3 has 15 residues. This CDR3 reads CASSLEGQGSNEQFF. The CDR3 DNA is TGCGCCAGCAGCTTGGAGGGACAGGGTTCCAATGAGCAGTTCTTC.

The chain uses TRBV7-2 and TRBJ2-3; 10 bases map to TRBD2. The trim removed 0 bases at V and 6 bases at J, leaving 3 bases unmatched. The CDR3 length is 15 residues. Germline V gene sequence: CDR1 SGHTA, CDR2 FQGNSA. DNA of the CDR3: TGTGCCAGCAGCTTAGCTAGCGGGAGGTCGGATACGCAGTATTTT. This codes for CASSLASGRSDTQYF.

This rearrangement joins TRBV5-1 to TRBJ1-6; tentative D call: TRBD1 (5 bases). Germline CDR1 is SGHRS and CDR2 is YFSETQ. The CDR3 consists of 14 residues. V was trimmed by 0 bases and J by 10 bases, leaving 11 bases between them. The CDR3 DNA is TGCGCCAGCAGCTTGGCAGGGCTGGGATCACCCCTCCACTTT. It is translated as CASSLAGLGSPLHF.

The sample holds a few counts of this clone. The CDR3 DNA reads as TGTGCCAGCAGTTACTCGGGCGGATTCTACACCTTC. This gives the protein CASSYSGGFYTF. The chain employs TRBV6-6 and TRBJ1-2; no clear D. From germline, CDR1 is MNHNY and CDR2 SVGAGI (reference sequence). The CDR3 contains 12 residues. Trimming took off 0 bases at V and 10 bases at J, with 9 bases between the two ends.

This chain connects TRBV28 to TRBJ1-1, with no clear D. Germline V gives CDR1 MDHEN, CDR2 SYDVKM. CDR3 size: 17 residues. Trimming took 2 bases from V and 2 from J, leaving 18 bases between them. The CDR3 nucleotides are TGTGCCAGCAGTTTACGGTCGTTCACCCCGATAAACACTGAAGCTTTCTTT. Protein product: CASSLRSFTPINTEAFF. Combining the CDR3 with reference TRBV28 and TRBJ1-1 gives the whole variable domain DVKVTQSSRYLVKRTGEKVFLECVQDMDHENMFWYRQDPGLGLRLIYFSYDVKMKEKGDIPEGYSVSREKKERFSLILESASTNQTSMYLCASSLRSFTPINTEAFFGQGTRLTVV.

The chain couples TRBV2 to TRBJ2-3; D unresolved. CDR3 length equals 13 residues. CDR1 is SNHLY, CDR2 FYNNEI, per germline. V was pared by 8 bases and J by 3 bases, with 12 bases between. CDR3 in amino acids: CASAAKRTDTQYF. The CDR3 DNA follows: TGTGCCAGCGCTGCTAAGCGAACAGATACGCAGTATTTT.

Turning to this clone: The junction differs from germline at one of its ends, possibly a read error. The CDR3 spells CASSVGGQTPNLNF. CDR3 nucleotide sequence: TGTGCCAGCAGTGTTGGGGGGCAAACCCCAAACCTGAACTTC. The rearrangement joins TRBV2 to TRBJ2-7; D tentatively fits TRBD1 or TRBD2 (6 bases each). The CDR3 contains 14 residues. Germline V CDR1 and CDR2: SNHLY, FYNNEI.

The chain has TRBV5-4 and TRBJ2-1; maybe TRBD1 (6 bases). Deletions cut 0 bases from V and 4 bases from J, with 14 bases between. CDR3 length equals 16 residues. Per the germline V gene, CDR1 is SGHNT and CDR2 is YYREEE (reference sequence). The CDR3 sequence: CASSLARGPVYNEQFF. The CDR3 DNA reads as TGTGCCAGCAGCTTGGCCAGGGGACCGGTTTACAATGAGCAGTTCTTC.

This rearrangement joins TRBV11-2 to TRBJ1-3; D is undetermined. The CDR3 is made up of 17 amino acids. Germline CDR1 is SGHAT and CDR2 is FQNNGV. V was cut by 3 bases and J by 4 bases, with 19 bases left in between. CDR3 region: CASSFPRTLAAGNTIYF. The CDR3, as DNA: TGTGCCAGCAGCTTCCCCCGGACGTTGGCAGCGGGAAACACCATATATTTT.

This clone appeared a single time. The rearrangement uses TRBV7-6 and TRBJ2-1; 13 positions agree with TRBD2. The CDR3 is made up of 15 amino acids. Unmatched junction bases numbered 4, after V lost 5 bases and J lost 6 bases. Looked up from germline, CDR1 is SGHVS and CDR2 is FNYEAQ. The CDR3 reads CASSPGTSGANEQFF. CDR3 DNA sequence: TGTGCCAGCAGCCCCGGGACTAGCGGGGCCAATGAGCAGTTCTTC.

V gene TRBV6-6 combines with J gene TRBJ2-5, with TRBD1 matching over 7 bases. V gave up 8 bases and J gave up 0 bases; unmatched junction bases: 9. Germline V gives CDR1 MNHNY, CDR2 SVGAGI (reference sequence). The CDR3 runs to 15 residues. CDR3 DNA sequence: TGTGCCAGCCAATACTACAGGGGCTACCAAGAGACCCAGTACTTC. Translation: CASQYYRGYQETQYF.

This chain uses TRBV5-6 with TRBJ1-5; no definite D call. In germline, CDR1 is SGHDT, CDR2 YYEEEE. The CDR3 consists of 13 residues. V gave up 3 bases and J gave up 1 base, with 5 bases separating them. The CDR3 nucleotides read TGTGCCAGCAGCTGGGCGAGCAATCAGCCCCAGCATTTT. Protein sequence: CASSWASNQPQHF. The full variable domain, completed using reference TRBV5-6 and TRBJ1-5, is DAGVTQSPTHLIKTRGQQVTLRCSPKSGHDTVSWYQQALGQGPQFIFQYYEEEERQRGNFPDRFSGHQFPNYSSELNVNALLLGDSALYLCASSWASNQPQHFGDGTRLSIL.

The rearrangement joins TRBV5-4 to TRBJ2-7, with 8 positions matching TRBD2. Germline V CDR1 and CDR2: SGHNT, YYREEE (reference sequence). The CDR3 is 13 residues long. Unmatched junction bases numbered 2, after V lost 1 base and J lost 5 bases. CDR3 sequence reads: CASSLSGGHEQYV. CDR3 DNA: TGTGCCAGCAGCTTGTCGGGGGGGCACGAGCAGTACGTC.

V is TRBV9 and J is TRBJ2-2; 9 nucleotides agree with TRBD2. Losses at the gene ends were 0 bases for V and 4 bases for J; bases not matched to a gene: 13. Germline V CDR1 and CDR2: SGDLS, YYNGEE. The CDR3 sequence is 19 residues long. DNA of the CDR3: TGTGCCAGCAGCGTAGGGGCTAGCGGGATTAAAAAGGGCACCGGGGAGCTGTTTTTT. This encodes CASSVGASGIKKGTGELFF.

The J gene is TRBJ1-2, the V gene TRBV6-4; D is perhaps TRBD1 (5 bases). This CDR3 comprises 16 residues. In germline, CDR1 is MRHNA, CDR2 SNTAGT. Trimming cost V 6 bases and J 7 bases, with 24 bases left between them. CDR3 amino acids: CASREYRGLATRGYTF. The CDR3 region has the DNA TGTGCCAGCAGGGAATACCGGGGACTAGCTACGCGTGGCTACACCTTC.

The chain carries TRBV5-1 and TRBJ2-1; TRBD1 agrees at 11 bases. J gave up 3 bases and V 4 bases, and 3 bases lay outside the gene matches. From germline, CDR1 is SGHRS and CDR2 YFSETQ. There are 15 residues in the CDR3. The CDR3 region is CASSKGQGDYNEQFF. The CDR3 DNA is TGCGCCAGCAGCAAGGGACAGGGGGACTACAATGAGCAGTTCTTC.

CDR3 in DNA: TGCGCCAGCAGCTTGGAGCTCAATCAGCCCCAGCATTTT. Its protein product is CASSLELNQPQHF. V and J are TRBV5-1 and TRBJ1-5, with D unclear. The CDR3 runs to 13 residues. The V gene's germline CDR1 is SGHRS and CDR2 YFSETQ. With 0 bases removed from V and 3 bases from J, the gap between germline ends came to 4 bases.